The clone carrying this T cell receptor (beta chain) ranks as large. V gave up 6 bases and J gave up 7 bases, with 10 bases separating them. Per the germline V gene, CDR1 is SGHTA and CDR2 is FQGNSA. The CDR3 runs to 11 residues. This sample stems from a study of circulating CD8 cells and anti-PD-1 response in melanoma. Overall study: Treatment was intravenous nivolumab at 3 mg/kg every 2 weeks. Anti-PD-1 was first-line therapy for seven of 13 patients.

The QIAseq Immune Repertoire TCR panel built the libraries from 15 ng of total RNA. MiXCR, applied by TCRdb to the reads, yields one record per CDR3 protein. The sample consists of hundreds of distinct CDR3 sequences, about 6.7% of them appearing once. From live CD3+CD8+TCRalphabeta+ cells, four PD-1 and/or TIGIT subsets were sorted. Sequencing was performed on CD8+ T cells from PBMCs, taken at baseline or after one month of anti-PD-1 therapy (not recorded which). V gene TRBV7-2 combines with J gene TRBJ2-7, with D perhaps matching TRBD1 (5 bases). The sequence came from a human donor with melanoma. The CDR3 sequence: CASRSGREQYF. CDR3 bases: TGTGCCAGCAGGTCAGGGCGGGAGCAGTACTTC.